This is a list of T cell receptor beta chains from one sample in a study of long-term antiretroviral therapy in people with HIV. TCRdb keeps only in-frame clones here, not all; method: immunoSEQ multiplex PCR. Of fewer than 45,000 clones listed, 70% to 90% are singletons. The starting material was unsorted PBMCs, obtained about 2.7 years before starting antiretroviral therapy. These receptors all come from a woman aged 25 to 45 with HIV. Each CDR3 is given with its conserved first and last residue. Each record gives: CDR3 protein, CDR3 DNA, clone size, D gene, V gene, J gene. A D gene is named only where the DNA matches it firmly. Clone size is shown for a subset of rows, as once, few, many or a class of expanded clone.

CDR3aa: CAWSGGNTEAFF
CDR3nt: TGTGCCTGGAGCGGGGGGAACACTGAAGCTTTCTTT
abundance: NA
d_gene: NA
v_gene: TRBV30
j_gene: TRBJ1-1

CDR3aa: CASRSDSWRGYGYTF
CDR3nt: TGTGCCAGCAGATCCGACTCATGGCGGGGCTATGGCTACACCTTC
abundance: NA
d_gene: NA
v_gene: TRBV7-2
j_gene: TRBJ1-2

CDR3aa: CAISKDRANYGYTF
CDR3nt: TGTGCCATCAGTAAGGACAGGGCTAACTATGGCTACACCTTC
abundance: NA
d_gene: TRBD1
v_gene: TRBV10-3
j_gene: TRBJ1-2

CDR3aa: CASSPPQAYEQYF
CDR3nt: TGTGCCAGCAGTCCACCACAGGCCTACGAGCAGTACTTC
abundance: NA
d_gene: NA
v_gene: TRBV27
j_gene: TRBJ2-7

CDR3aa: CASSMGGMNTEAFF
CDR3nt: TGTGCCAGTAGTATGGGCGGCATGAACACTGAAGCTTTCTTT
abundance: NA
d_gene: NA
v_gene: TRBV19
j_gene: TRBJ1-1

CDR3aa: CASSQERSYGYTF
CDR3nt: TGTGCCAGCAGCCAAGAACGAAGCTATGGCTACACCTTC
abundance: few
d_gene: NA
v_gene: TRBV4-2
j_gene: TRBJ1-2

CDR3aa: CASSERTQGEAFF
CDR3nt: TGTGCCAGCAGTGAGAGGACCCAGGGGGAAGCTTTCTTT
abundance: NA
d_gene: NA
v_gene: TRBV2
j_gene: TRBJ1-1

CDR3aa: CASSFSRDIEGYTF
CDR3nt: TGTGCCAGCAGCTTTAGCAGGGATATTGAGGGCTACACCTTC
abundance: NA
d_gene: NA
v_gene: TRBV7-9
j_gene: TRBJ1-2

CDR3aa: CASSHEGTEETQYF
CDR3nt: TGCGCCAGCAGCCACGAAGGGACTGAAGAGACCCAGTACTTC
abundance: once
d_gene: NA
v_gene: TRBV4-1
j_gene: TRBJ2-5

CDR3aa: CASSYRRLADNQPQHF
CDR3nt: TGTGCCAGCAGCTACCGTCGGCTGGCAGACAATCAGCCCCAGCATTTT
abundance: NA
d_gene: NA
v_gene: TRBV5-8
j_gene: TRBJ1-5

CDR3aa: CASSVEVTGNTEAFF
CDR3nt: TGTGCCAGCAGCGTAGAAGTGACAGGGAACACTGAAGCTTTCTTT
abundance: once
d_gene: NA
v_gene: TRBV9
j_gene: TRBJ1-1

CDR3aa: CASSPGTLNEQFF
CDR3nt: TGTGCCAGCAGCCCCGGGACTCTTAATGAGCAGTTCTTC
abundance: few
d_gene: NA
v_gene: TRBV7-3
j_gene: TRBJ2-1

CDR3aa: CASFGQGAGYEQYF
CDR3nt: TGTGCCAGCTTCGGCCAGGGGGCAGGCTACGAGCAGTACTTC
abundance: NA
d_gene: TRBD1
v_gene: TRBV28
j_gene: TRBJ2-7

CDR3aa: CASREIGGDTEAFF
CDR3nt: TGTGCCAGCAGGGAGATCGGGGGAGACACTGAAGCTTTCTTT
abundance: NA
d_gene: NA
v_gene: TRBV2
j_gene: TRBJ1-1

CDR3aa: CASSPSLVHTDTQYF
CDR3nt: TGTGCCAGCAGCCCCTCCCTAGTGCACACAGATACGCAGTATTTT
abundance: NA
d_gene: NA
v_gene: TRBV5-4
j_gene: TRBJ2-3

CDR3aa: CASSYDSMTFYEQYF
CDR3nt: TGTGCCAGCAGTTACGACAGTATGACATTCTACGAGCAGTACTTC
abundance: NA
d_gene: NA
v_gene: TRBV6-5
j_gene: TRBJ2-7

CDR3aa: CASTVGGSQPQHF
CDR3nt: TGTGCCAGCACGGTGGGGGGAAGCCAGCCCCAGCATTTT
abundance: NA
d_gene: NA
v_gene: TRBV5-6
j_gene: TRBJ1-5

CDR3aa: CASSLVTGRGAFF
CDR3nt: TGTGCCAGCAGCTTGGTTACGGGAAGGGGAGCTTTCTTT
abundance: NA
d_gene: NA
v_gene: TRBV5-8
j_gene: TRBJ1-1

CDR3aa: CASSLGQGNYGYTF
CDR3nt: TGTGCCAGCAGCTTAGGACAGGGGAACTATGGCTACACCTTC
abundance: NA
d_gene: TRBD1
v_gene: TRBV11-2
j_gene: TRBJ1-2

CDR3aa: CASSEAWPGGDNEQFF
CDR3nt: TGTGCCAGCAGTGAAGCCTGGCCGGGAGGAGACAATGAGCAGTTCTTC
abundance: NA
d_gene: TRBD2
v_gene: TRBV6-1
j_gene: TRBJ2-1

CDR3aa: CASSLSSGSGATEAFF
CDR3nt: TGCGCCAGCAGCTTATCGAGTGGGTCGGGGGCCACTGAAGCTTTCTTT
abundance: NA
d_gene: NA
v_gene: TRBV5-1
j_gene: TRBJ1-1

CDR3aa: CASSLYPAPAYEQYF
CDR3nt: TGTGCCAGCAGCTTATATCCAGCGCCGGCCTACGAGCAGTACTTC
abundance: few
d_gene: NA
v_gene: TRBV7-2
j_gene: TRBJ2-7

CDR3aa: CASSVENRGGSGANVLTF
CDR3nt: TGTGCCAGCAGCGTAGAAAACAGGGGTGGCTCTGGGGCCAACGTCCTGACTTTC
abundance: NA
d_gene: TRBD1
v_gene: TRBV9
j_gene: TRBJ2-6

CDR3aa: CASQDGENTDTQYF
CDR3nt: TGTGCCAGCCAGGACGGAGAGAACACAGATACGCAGTATTTT
abundance: NA
d_gene: NA
v_gene: TRBV28
j_gene: TRBJ2-3

CDR3aa: CASSPLGLAGALGNEQFF
CDR3nt: TGTGCCAGCAGCCCCTTAGGGCTAGCGGGGGCCCTAGGGAATGAGCAGTTCTTC
abundance: NA
d_gene: TRBD2
v_gene: TRBV5-6
j_gene: TRBJ2-1